The text below deals with one T cell receptor (beta chain). This specimen belongs to a study of cytomegalovirus exposure and HLA in healthy donors. PCR was performed using 60 Vbeta and 13 Jbeta primers. Libraries were prepared by immunoSEQ multiplex PCR; TCRdb keeps only in-frame clonotypes and omits some of them. Of tens of thousands of clones in the sample, 78% were seen once. The sequenced sample consisted of PBMCs. The source of this sequence is a male donor in good health and CMV-seropositive.

For the CDR3, the DNA is TGTGCCAGCAGCCCACAGGGGCTGGGCGAGCAGTACTTC. This sequence encodes CASSPQGLGEQYF. The V call is TRBV5-5, the J call TRBJ2-7, with 7 positions matching TRBD1. V gave up 4 bases and J gave up 6 bases; unmatched junction bases: 7. This CDR3 spans 13 amino acids. Germline V gene sequence: CDR1 SGHKS, CDR2 YYEKEE (reference sequence).